One sample yielded the 20 T cell receptor beta chains listed below, sequenced in a study of cytomegalovirus exposure and HLA in healthy donors. The PCR used 60 Vbeta and 13 Jbeta primers. Assay: immunoSEQ multiplex PCR; the TCRdb copy retains only in-frame clones and omits some. The data contain some 120,000 clones, over 75% of them seen just once; the ten biggest clones take up approximately 11%. What was sequenced was PBMCs. Source of these receptors: a man aged 35-49 years in good health and CMV-seropositive.

As for this clone: Other DNA sequences from this sample encode an identical CDR3 as well. The J gene is TRBJ1-2, the V gene TRBV28, with 7 bases lining up with TRBD1. After removal of 5 bases from V and 8 bases from J, the junction contained 17 bases not matched to a gene. Germline values: CDR1 MDHEN, CDR2 SYDVKM. The CDR3 extends over 16 amino acids. The CDR3 DNA reads TGTGCCAGCAGTGGGATCGAACAGGGGCGCGCCTACGGCTACACCTTC. As protein: CASSGIEQGRAYGYTF.

The chain carries TRBV2 and TRBJ1-6, with D hard to call. CDR3 length: 15 amino acids. Between the trimmed V and J ends, which lost 5 bases and 0 bases, there was a span of 8 bases. Per germline, CDR1 SNHLY and CDR2 FYNNEI. The CDR3 sequence: CASSPGSSYNSPLHF. The CDR3, as DNA: TGTGCCAGCAGTCCTGGTAGCTCCTATAATTCACCCCTCCACTTT. The entire variable domain, with the rest obtained from reference TRBV2 and TRBJ1-6, is as follows: EPEVTQTPSHQVTQMGQEVILRCVPISNHLYFYWYRQILGQKVEFLVSFYNNEISEKSEIFDDQFSVERPDGSNFTLKIRSTKLEDSAMYFCASSPGSSYNSPLHFGNGTRLTVT.

The gene calls are TRBV5-1 and TRBJ1-5; tentatively, D is TRBD1 (6 bases). Germline CDR1 reads SGHRS; CDR2 reads YFSETQ. Trimming shortened V by 4 bases and J by 0 bases, and 26 bases separated the two germline ends. This CDR3 is 20 amino acids long. The CDR3, as DNA: TGCGCCAGCAGCCCGGGGAGGGCGGGGGGCCAAGGCTATAGCAATCAGCCCCAGCATTTT. Amino acid sequence: CASSPGRAGGQGYSNQPQHF.

This clone came up once. The gene calls are TRBV13 and TRBJ1-1; possibly TRBD1 for D (6 bases). Germline CDR1 reads PRHDT; CDR2 reads FYEKMQ (reference sequence). V lost 5 bases and J lost 1, with 11 bases in between. The CDR3 runs 14 residues. The CDR3, as DNA: TGTGCCAGCAGCCCTCAGACAGGGAACACTGAAGCTTTCTTT. Amino acid sequence: CASSPQTGNTEAFF.

V gene TRBV28 combines with J gene TRBJ2-7; the match to TRBD1 covers 9 bases. Germline V CDR1 and CDR2: MDHEN, SYDVKM. The CDR3 runs 17 residues. Trimming cost V 2 bases and J 2 bases; bases outside gene matches: 10. The CDR3 nucleotides read TGTGCCAGCAGTTTAGAAACAGGGGGCGGCGTTGCCTACGAGCAGTACTTC. This codes for CASSLETGGGVAYEQYF.

The chain joins TRBV5-5 to TRBJ2-7; 8 nucleotides match TRBD1. The CDR3 length is 16 residues. The V segment lost 0 bases and the J segment 6 bases; nucleotides outside the gene matches: 11. Germline CDR1 is SGHKS and CDR2 is YYEKEE (reference sequence). The CDR3 bases are TGTGCCAGCAGCTTGGTACCAGGACAGGGCCTTATCGAGCAGTACTTC. Amino acids: CASSLVPGQGLIEQYF.

This chain links TRBV6-5 with TRBJ1-2, with TRBD1 as a possible D gene (6 bases). V lost 7 bases and J 4 bases, leaving 13 bases between the germline ends. The CDR3 contains 13 residues. The germline V gene has CDR1 MNHEY and CDR2 SVGAGI. CDR3 amino acids: CASTTGDTYGYTF. CDR3 coding DNA: TGTGCCAGCACGACCGGGGACACCTATGGCTACACCTTC.

The chain employs TRBV7-6 and TRBJ1-1, with D tentatively TRBD1 (5 bases). The CDR3 loop spans 13 amino acids. The ends were cut back, 6 bases at V and 3 bases at J, with 11 bases in the middle. Looked up from germline, CDR1 is SGHVS and CDR2 is FNYEAQ. CDR3 coding DNA: TGTGCCAGCAGGCCCAGGGCCTACACTGAAGCTTTCTTT. Protein sequence: CASRPRAYTEAFF.

The chain recombines TRBV7-2 with TRBJ1-5; D gene unclear. V dropped 4 bases and J dropped 2 bases, with 21 bases sitting between them. Germline CDR1 and CDR2: SGHTA and FQGNSA. CDR3 length equals 18 residues. In DNA form, the CDR3 reads TGTGCCAGCAGCTGGCGTGCCGCGGGGTCCCCCGGCAATCAGCCCCAGCATTTT. It encodes CASSWRAAGSPGNQPQHF.

The V gene is TRBV5-6, the J gene TRBJ1-6; D unclear. Germline CDR1 and CDR2: SGHDT and YYEEEE. V dropped 0 bases and J dropped 6 bases, with 10 bases sitting between them. The CDR3 runs to 15 residues. CDR3 bases: TGTGCCAGCAGCTTGGACTTTACTGCTAATTCACCCCTCCACTTT. Encoded protein: CASSLDFTANSPLHF.

The rearrangement joins TRBV2 to TRBJ2-3; D might be TRBD1 (6 bases). Trimming stripped 5 bases from V and 4 bases from J, with 16 bases between. Germline V gene data show CDR1 as SNHLY and CDR2 as FYNNEI. The CDR3 sequence is 15 residues long. DNA of the CDR3: TGTGCCAGCAGTTCCCCGGGACACCCCCCAGATACGCAGTATTTT. It translates to CASSSPGHPPDTQYF.

This clone showed up just a few times. The genes are TRBV7-2 and TRBJ1-2; 7 bases line up with TRBD1. Germline-derived CDR1 and CDR2 are SGHTA and FQGNSA. The J segment lost 5 bases and the V segment lost 3 bases, leaving 6 bases of the junction unmatched. The CDR3 has 14 residues. The CDR3 here is CASSFTGAFYGYTF. CDR3 in DNA: TGTGCCAGCAGCTTCACAGGGGCCTTTTATGGCTACACCTTC.

This rearrangement joins TRBV19 to TRBJ2-7; TRBD1 matches at 10 bases. There are 14 residues in the CDR3. The trim removed 5 bases at V and 2 bases at J, leaving 3 bases unmatched. Germline V gene lookup returns CDR1 LNHDA and CDR2 SQIVND (reference sequence). The CDR3 region has the DNA TGTGCCAGTAGTTTCGACAGGGGGCCCTACGAGCAGTACTTC. Translating it yields CASSFDRGPYEQYF.

The chain joins TRBV5-4 to TRBJ1-2; 8 bases map to TRBD1. The germline gives CDR1 SGHNT, CDR2 YYREEE (reference sequence). The V segment lost 5 bases and the J segment 8 bases; nucleotides outside the gene matches: 8. The CDR3 covers 13 residues. The CDR3 reads CASSEQGVVGYTF. Written as DNA, the CDR3 is TGTGCCAGCAGTGAACAGGGGGTAGTCGGCTACACCTTC.

This clone occurred once. The V gene is TRBV7-6, the J gene TRBJ2-2, with D possibly matching TRBD1 (7 bases). CDR1 SGHVS and CDR2 FNYEAQ come from the germline V gene. Deletions cut 9 bases from V and 0 bases from J, with 11 bases between. The CDR3 covers 14 residues. The CDR3 nucleotides read TGTGCCAGTGTCAGGGGGGCGAACACCGGGGAGCTGTTTTTT. This sequence encodes CASVRGANTGELFF.

The chain is built from TRBV5-4 and TRBJ2-7, with 9 bases matching TRBD2. Germline V gene data show CDR1 as SGHNT and CDR2 as YYREEE (reference sequence). The CDR3 contains 18 residues. V trimming: 0 bases; J trimming: 1 base; junction bases outside the gene matches: 11. For the CDR3, the DNA is TGTGCCAGCAGCTTGGGGGCCGCAGTAGCGGGGGTTTCCTACGAGCAGTACTTC. This translates into CASSLGAAVAGVSYEQYF.

For the CDR3, the DNA is TGTGCCAGCTCGAGGGCTAATGAAAAACTGTTTTTT. Encoded protein: CASSRANEKLFF. The rearrangement links TRBV19 to TRBJ1-4; D gene uncertain. The CDR3 has 12 residues. Looked up from germline, CDR1 is LNHDA and CDR2 is SQIVND (reference sequence). V was pared by 9 bases and J by 3 bases, with 8 bases between.

The V gene is TRBV29-1, the J gene TRBJ1-4, with unresolved D. This CDR3 comprises 14 residues. Trimming left V 1 base short and J 8 bases short, with 14 bases between. Germline V CDR1 and CDR2: SQVTM, ANQGSEA. The CDR3 sequence: CSVEVRGAAEKLFF. In DNA form, the CDR3 reads TGCAGCGTTGAAGTCCGCGGAGCAGCCGAAAAACTGTTTTTT.

V gene TRBV5-1 combines with J gene TRBJ2-1; D remains ambiguous. CDR1 is SGHRS and CDR2 is YFSETQ in the germline V gene. The CDR3 covers 13 residues. The ends were cut back, 5 bases at V and 6 bases at J, with 12 bases in the middle. The DNA for the CDR3 is TGCGCCAGCAGGACGAGTCGAGGCAATGAGCAGTTCTTC. Its protein is CASRTSRGNEQFF.

This clone was observed a few times. The rearrangement uses TRBV7-9 and TRBJ2-1, with D uncertain. Germline V lookup: CDR1 SEHNR, CDR2 FQNEAQ (reference sequence). There are 13 residues in the CDR3. V was shortened by 6 bases and J by 4 bases, with 10 bases between the two germline ends. The CDR3 loop reads CASSNGVYNEQFF. CDR3 coding DNA: TGTGCCAGCAGTAATGGAGTTTACAATGAGCAGTTCTTC.